Shown below are 22 T cell receptor beta chains from a single sample sequenced in a study of T-cell memory formation after mild COVID-19. From the 5' RACE reads, TCRdb called clonotypes with MiXCR, one entry per CDR3 protein. The table includes 150,000 to 200,000 distinct CDR3 sequences, approximately 16% detected once. Sequencing was carried out using PBMCs or a T cell subset sorted from them (not recorded which). These receptors came from an adult woman who had mild COVID-19 (a few samples of this study predate the infection). Cell type and time point are not known.

This clonotype has only a few counts. V is TRBV15 and J is TRBJ1-1; the D gene is possibly TRBD1 (6 bases). The V gene lost 7 bases and the J gene lost 8 bases, with 26 bases spanning the gap. The CDR3 extends over 16 amino acids. The V gene's germline CDR1 is LNHNV and CDR2 YYDKDF (reference sequence). The CDR3 sequence is CATIHLIWGAAGEAFF. CDR3 DNA: TGTGCCACCATCCATCTTATTTGGGGGGCCGCGGGAGAAGCTTTCTTT.

At least ten counts were recorded for this clonotype. The chain uses TRBV27 and TRBJ2-3; perhaps TRBD2 as D (5 bases). The CDR3 runs 14 residues. V was clipped by 2 bases and J by 5 bases, with 11 bases between them. Germline lookup yields CDR1 MNHEY and CDR2 SMNVEV (reference sequence). CDR3 sequence: CASSLEPRGDTQYF. The CDR3 region has the DNA TGTGCCAGCAGTTTAGAGCCCCGGGGAGATACGCAGTATTTT.

The chain carries TRBV12-3 or TRBV12-4 and TRBJ2-1; D is unclear. V was cut by 6 bases and J by 5 bases, with 14 bases left in between. The CDR3 sequence is 14 residues long. The CDR3 nucleotides are TGTGCCAGCAGGAAAGCGAGATACAACAATGAGCAGTTCTTC. Translation: CASRKARYNNEQFF.

This clonotype was seen at least ten times. V and J are TRBV5-1 and TRBJ2-6, with 9 nucleotides matching TRBD2. With V trimmed by 8 bases and J by 0 bases, 15 bases remained unmatched. The CDR3 extends over 19 amino acids. Germline V gives CDR1 SGHRS, CDR2 YFSETQ. The CDR3 here is CASGASGASWSSGANVLTF. DNA for the CDR3: TGCGCCAGTGGGGCTAGCGGGGCCTCATGGAGCTCTGGGGCCAACGTCCTGACTTTC.

This rearrangement joins TRBV20-1 to TRBJ2-7; 9 bases align to TRBD2. The V and J ends lost 3 bases and 3 bases, in that order; junction bases with no gene match: 6. CDR1 is DFQATT and CDR2 is SNEGSKA in the germline V gene (reference sequence). The CDR3 is 14 amino acids. Written as DNA, the CDR3 is TGCAGTGCTAGCTTCAGCGGGAGGATCTACGAGCAGTACTTC. Amino acid sequence: CSASFSGRIYEQYF.

This clonotype was detected only once. This chain joins TRBV12-3 or TRBV12-4 and TRBJ1-1; D is unresolved. The CDR3 has 14 amino acids. V dropped 6 bases and J dropped 0 bases, with 11 bases sitting between them. Here the CDR3 DNA reads TGTGCCAGCAGCATAACCTGGGTGAACACTGAAGCTTTCTTT. Its translation is CASSITWVNTEAFF.

This clonotype was observed a handful of times. V gene TRBV20-1 combines with J gene TRBJ2-1, with D possibly being TRBD2 (6 bases). Trimming took off 5 bases at V and 6 bases at J, with 17 bases between the two ends. Germline V gene lookup returns CDR1 DFQATT and CDR2 SNEGSKA (reference sequence). The CDR3 consists of 14 residues. This CDR3 is CSAFGGSEGNEQFF. In DNA, the CDR3 is TGCAGTGCTTTCGGGGGAAGCGAGGGCAATGAGCAGTTCTTC.

V is TRBV15 and J is TRBJ2-1; 11 bases line up with TRBD2. Germline-derived CDR1 and CDR2 are LNHNV and YYDKDF (reference sequence). The CDR3 sequence is 20 residues long. The ends lost 3 bases at V and 0 bases at J; junction bases unmatched: 13. The CDR3 region is CATSRALAGGAITSYNEQFF. The CDR3 nucleotides read TGTGCCACCAGCAGGGCTCTAGCGGGAGGCGCAATAACCTCCTACAATGAGCAGTTCTTC.

This clonotype has only a few counts. The rearrangement links TRBV18 to TRBJ1-2; 7 nucleotides align to TRBD1. The germline V gene encodes CDR1 KGHSH and CDR2 LQKENI. V shed 3 bases and J 4 bases; nucleotides not matched to a gene: 5. The CDR3 is 14 residues long. This chain's CDR3 is CASSPLGQPYGYTF. CDR3 bases: TGTGCCAGCTCACCCCTGGGACAGCCCTATGGCTACACCTTC.

This clonotype was seen repeatedly, ten times or more. V gene TRBV5-1 combines with J gene TRBJ2-5, with D perhaps TRBD1 or TRBD2 (5 bases each). V lost 0 bases to trimming and J lost 5 bases, with 20 bases between them. This CDR3 has 17 amino acids. Germline assignment: CDR1 SGHRS and CDR2 YFSETQ. CDR3 protein: CASSLVSAGSSGETQYF. In DNA form, the CDR3 reads TGCGCCAGCAGCTTGGTTTCGGCAGGGTCGTCGGGGGAGACCCAGTACTTC.

This clonotype was observed a single time. The chain has TRBV7-2 and TRBJ2-5; 7 bases line up with TRBD2. CDR1 and CDR2 (germline): SGHTA, FQGNSA. V lost 4 bases, J lost 5 bases, and 7 bases stayed unmatched. CDR3 length: 14 residues. CDR3 region: CASSYVPRGETQYF. As DNA, the CDR3 is TGTGCCAGCAGCTATGTACCGCGGGGGGAGACCCAGTACTTC.

This sequence joins TRBV7-9 and TRBJ2-7; D uncertain. Germline CDR1 reads SEHNR; CDR2 reads FQNEAQ (reference sequence). The CDR3 sequence is 14 residues long. V was cut by 4 bases and J by 2 bases, with 12 bases left in between. The CDR3 here is CASSSRRRTYEQYF. Written as DNA, the CDR3 is TGTGCCAGCAGCTCACGGCGACGCACCTACGAGCAGTACTTC.

This clonotype came up a few times. The rearrangement links TRBV7-9 to TRBJ2-3; D possibly corresponds to TRBD1 (7 bases). The V gene lost 5 bases and the J gene lost 2 bases, with 20 bases spanning the gap. The CDR3 spans 17 residues. In germline, CDR1 is SEHNR, CDR2 FQNEAQ (reference sequence). The CDR3 reads CASSAGTDGGHTDTQYF. CDR3 in DNA: TGTGCCAGCAGCGCCGGGACAGATGGGGGGCACACAGATACGCAGTATTTT.

V gene TRBV5-1 combines with J gene TRBJ2-1; D tentatively fits TRBD1 or TRBD2 (5 bases each). The CDR3 contains 16 residues. Germline-derived CDR1 and CDR2 are SGHRS and YFSETQ. V was trimmed by 4 bases and J by 6 bases, leaving 20 bases between them. CDR3 DNA: TGCGCCAGCAGCGTACGACCGGGACCCCAGCGCAATGAGCAGTTCTTC. Translated, it gives CASSVRPGPQRNEQFF.

The table lists this clonotype with a few counts. V is TRBV7-9 and J is TRBJ1-5; D unresolved. The CDR3 totals 15 residues. CDR1 and CDR2 from the germline V gene are SEHNR and FQNEAQ (reference sequence). Trimming took off 4 bases at V and 6 bases at J, with 16 bases between the two ends. The CDR3 here is CASSSEVGNGQPQHF. CDR3 DNA sequence: TGTGCCAGCAGCTCCGAAGTGGGGAACGGTCAGCCCCAGCATTTT.

There are a few counts of this clonotype. This chain connects TRBV24-1 to TRBJ1-1, with D perhaps TRBD1 (5 bases). This CDR3 has 15 amino acids. V lost 2 bases and J 10 bases, leaving 19 bases between the germline ends. Germline V gene lookup returns CDR1 KGHDR and CDR2 SFDVKD. In DNA, the CDR3 is TGTGCCACCAGTGATTCCCCGGGGCTCGCCGTCGGAGCTTTCTTT. The encoded protein is CATSDSPGLAVGAFF.

This clonotype showed up just a few times. CDR3 coding DNA: TGTGCCAGCAGCCGAGGTGGGATTGGCACAGATACGCAGTATTTT. Its protein product is CASSRGGIGTDTQYF. The chain couples TRBV7-2 to TRBJ2-3; D ambiguous. Germline assignment: CDR1 SGHTA and CDR2 FQGNSA. The germline V and J ends were trimmed by 5 bases and 1 base, with 13 bases remaining between them. The CDR3 is made up of 15 amino acids.

V is TRBV4-3 and J is TRBJ2-3, with a weak D call TRBD1 (6 bases). V shed 1 base and J shed 3 bases, with 11 bases lying between them. The CDR3 covers 15 residues. CDR1 and CDR2 from the germline V gene are LGHNA and YSLEER. The CDR3 DNA follows: TGCGCCAGCAGCCAAGGACAGGTCAGAACAGATACGCAGTATTTT. This sequence encodes CASSQGQVRTDTQYF.

The chain carries TRBV3-1 and TRBJ2-5, with 11 bases aligning to TRBD2. Germline V gene sequence: CDR1 LGHDT, CDR2 YNNKEL (reference sequence). V trimming: 4 bases; J trimming: 8 bases; junction bases outside the gene matches: 9. This CDR3 has 15 residues. CDR3 DNA sequence: TGTGCCAGCAGCCCCTTAACCGGGACTAGCGGTACCCAGTACTTC. Its translation is CASSPLTGTSGTQYF.

A few counts support this clonotype. The chain is built from TRBV5-5 and TRBJ1-6; D unresolved. CDR1 and CDR2 from the germline V gene are SGHKS and YYEKEE (reference sequence). This CDR3 has 13 amino acids. V lost 1 base to trimming and J lost 11 bases, with 10 bases between them. The CDR3 DNA is TGTGCCAGCAGCTTGACAGCTCTCCCACCCCTCCACTTT. Translating gives CASSLTALPPLHF.

There are a few counts of this clonotype. V usage is TRBV7-3 and J usage is TRBJ1-2; D is ambiguous. The germline V gene has CDR1 SGHTA and CDR2 FQGTGA. Trimming pared 4 bases from V and 8 bases from J, leaving 14 bases between. CDR3 length: 13 residues. CDR3 sequence: CASSSGSKAGYTF. The CDR3 DNA sequence: TGTGCCAGCAGCTCCGGGTCTAAGGCCGGCTACACCTTC.

This clonotype was counted only a few times. V gene TRBV5-1 combines with J gene TRBJ2-7; perhaps D is TRBD1 or TRBD2 (5 bases each). In germline, CDR1 is SGHRS, CDR2 YFSETQ. Trimming left V 0 bases short and J 7 bases short, with 17 bases between. The CDR3 has 15 amino acids. CDR3 DNA sequence: TGCGCCAGCAGCTTGGCCAACGGGGCCGGGGTAGAGCAGTACTTC. The encoded protein is CASSLANGAGVEQYF.